This TCR beta chain was sequenced during a study of early T cells in non-severe SARS-CoV-2 infection (dated by TCRdb to about 2021). A note on the overall study: Because TCR sequencing relied on bulk RNA taken from unsorted whole blood, pairing of alpha and beta chains was not possible.

CDR1 and CDR2 (SGHRS, YFSETQ) derive from the germline V gene. The V end gives up 4 bases and the J end 3 bases, leaving 7 bases in the junction not matched to a gene. Inclusive of the bounding cysteine and phenylalanine, the CDR3 is 16 residues long. Left in the record is the CDR3 DNA by itself, 48 bases read in frame from the first base. What the authors observed across the whole study: VDJdb matching was skewed toward anti-spike CD8 responses and likely underestimated virus-specific expansions by missing private and CD4 specificities.

Set within a cohort of healthcare workers in London, UK, this nested case-control study involved weekly PCR testing of nasopharyngeal swabs along with blood sampling. Healthcare workers were recruited during the week of the UK lockdown, between 23 and 31 March 2020, and followed weekly for up to about 15 weeks. Library preparation was by 5' RACE. Sequencing relied on a NextSeq 500. The TCR library protocol attached unique molecular identifiers to individual cDNA molecules to correct for sequencing error and PCR bias. Both TCR alpha and beta chains were sequenced, and tight co-correlation was observed between alpha and beta sequence abundances in each sample. Turning to the authors' computational methods: V gene, J gene and CDR3 annotation of TCR sequences was performed with Decombinator V4. TCRs were defined as expanded if a significant change between any two time points was detected under a Poisson model with p below 0.0001. TCR abundances were normalised to the total number of TCRs sequenced per sample and were expressed as counts per million. MAIT TCRs were defined by TRAV1-2 paired with TRAJ12, TRAJ20 or TRAJ33, and iNKT TCRs by TRAV10 paired with TRAJ18. VDJdb, accessed on 1 November 2021, was searched for TCRs annotated for CMV, EBV and SARS-CoV-2, and TCRs annotated for more than one antigen were excluded. Clones were called with MiXCR by TCRdb after fastp trimmed the public reads at Q25, and only in-frame beta chains were retained. Each CDR3 protein gets just one entry, which takes the most common genes and DNA from the rows behind it. The V and J calls shown here were made by TCRdb, not taken from the authors' results. This sample has about 59,000 distinct CDR3 sequences in its table, and less than 15% of those were observed once. The top ten clonotypes cover about 9.3% of the sample.

This clonotype was seen only a few times. It has no known antigen specificity. No base-level quality is on record; no much larger clone is a single base apart. The sequence derives from an adult who was a healthcare worker with PCR-confirmed SARS-CoV-2 infection or an uninfected control (not recorded which). The sample consisted of whole blood, taken at baseline. In this chain, TRBV5-1 is recombined with TRBJ2-3, with 11 bases aligning to TRBD1. The sequence in DNA is TGCGCCAGCAGCCTGCGGACAGGGGGCGATACAGATACGCAGTATTTT. Its coded protein is CASSLRTGGDTDTQYF. The CDR3, completed at both ends by the reference TRBV5-1 and TRBJ2-3 genes, gives the full variable domain KAGVTQTPRYLIKTRGQQVTLSCSPISGHRSVSWYQQTPGQGLQFLFEYFSETQRNKGNFPGRFSGRQFSNSRSEMNVSTLELGDSALYLCASSLRTGGDTDTQYFGPGTRLTVL.